This T cell receptor (beta chain) stems from a study of cytomegalovirus exposure and HLA in healthy donors. Notes on the study in general: As a later analysis revealed, most CMV-associated TCR beta chains appeared HLA-restricted. In all likelihood, a cluster of highly shared sequence variants was a sequencing artifact. When the data were analyzed later, several of the most significant clusters appeared to be linked to common viral pathogens. Testing in vitro showed a few CMV-associated chains specific for CMV antigens.

Researchers ran the PCR with 60 Vbeta and 13 Jbeta primers. The method was immunoSEQ multiplex PCR; TCRdb's version includes in-frame clones alone and lacks a portion of them. The sample includes 150,000 to 200,000 clones, 80% to 85% of them seen just once. About this clone: The target antigen is unknown.

The source material was PBMCs. This clonotype originated in a male donor in good health and CMV-seronegative.

CDR3 protein: CASSLLEADTQYF. The CDR3 nucleotides read TGTGCCAGCAGCTTATTAGAGGCAGATACGCAGTATTTT. The chain carries TRBV7-9 and TRBJ2-3; no firm D call. Germline V lookup: CDR1 SEHNR, CDR2 FQNEAQ (reference sequence). V gave up 2 bases and J gave up 4 bases, with 7 bases separating them. This CDR3 contains 13 residues.